This entry concerns a single T cell receptor beta chain. Original processing notes: Amplifying reference gene primers gave estimates of nucleated cell counts. Sequenced by immunoSEQ multiplex PCR; TCRdb stores in-frame clones only, minus some. That table gives V, J and clone size, and the DNA gave D and trimming. The data show 210,000 or so clones, with 83% seen just once and over 1% held by the top ten. This sample was taken from a study of blood T cell repertoires in COVID-19. In the study overall: Samples of COVID-19 (acute and convalescent) were obtained from the United States, Italy and Spain. The analysed material was cDNA or gDNA that came from T cells, B-cell-depleted T cells, or PBMCs.

The V and J ends lost 4 bases and 6 bases respectively, with 16 bases between them. Germline loops: CDR1 SGDLS, CDR2 YYNGEE. CDR3 length: 15 residues. The chain employs TRBV9 and TRBJ2-2, with a weak D call TRBD1 (7 bases). The sequenced sample consisted of peripheral blood. This receptor was taken from a woman under 40 with COVID-19, enrolled during active disease. The CDR3 is CASSPRGEGPGELFF. In nucleotides, the CDR3 is TGTGCCAGCAGCCCCAGGGGGGAAGGGCCCGGGGAGCTGTTTTTT.